The 9 T cell receptor beta chains in this list originate from one sample, sequenced in a study of T cells expressing NK-cell markers. TCRdb re-called the 5' RACE reads and shows each CDR3 protein once, DNA omitted. The repertoire table contains over 250,000 distinct CDR3 sequences. The sample consisted of blood T cells: a sorted CD56 or NKG2C T cell subset, CD4+ or CD8+ T cells, or bulk PBMC T cells (not recorded which). Receptors originate from a woman aged 18-70 years in good health.

V gene TRBV6-2 or TRBV6-3 combines with J gene TRBJ2-2; the D gene TCRdb calls, TRBD1, cannot be checked with no DNA. Germline V gene data show CDR1 as MNHEY and CDR2 as SVGEGT. CDR3 length: 15 residues. CDR3 protein: CASSYSRAGAGELFF.

The chain couples TRBV3-1 to TRBJ2-7. The CDR3 is 13 amino acids. Germline CDR1 is LGHDT and CDR2 is YNNKEL (reference sequence). This CDR3 is CATLHPSSYEQYF.

This chain uses TRBV29-1 with TRBJ2-2; TCRdb gives TRBD1 as the D gene, but with no DNA this cannot be confirmed. In germline, CDR1 is SQVTM, CDR2 ANQGSEA. This CDR3 region has 14 residues. CDR3 region: CSGSGGPNTGELFF.

V is TRBV4-3 and J is TRBJ1-6; no DNA is available, so the TRBD1 call from TCRdb remains unchecked. Germline V lookup: CDR1 LGHNA, CDR2 YSLEER. The CDR3 consists of 14 residues. The CDR3 region is CASSRRQGNSPLHF.

V usage is TRBV12-3 or TRBV12-4 and J usage is TRBJ2-1. The length of the CDR3 is 14 residues. Here the CDR3 reads CASSLGVSYNEQFF.

The chain links TRBV18 to TRBJ1-3. This CDR3 spans 16 amino acids. Germline-derived CDR1 and CDR2 are KGHSH and LQKENI. CDR3 protein: CASRPREGISGNTIYF.

This chain connects TRBV15 to TRBJ2-2; TCRdb selects TRBD1, and the lack of DNA leaves this call unchecked. This CDR3 comprises 15 residues. Germline V gene sequence: CDR1 LNHNV, CDR2 YYDKDF (reference sequence). Here the CDR3 reads CATSRDRGRTGELFF.

The chain recombines TRBV5-5 with TRBJ2-4. The CDR3 has 14 residues. Per the germline V gene, CDR1 is SGHKS and CDR2 is YYEKEE (reference sequence). The CDR3 reads CASSFAIAKNIQYF.

The rearrangement uses TRBV7-9 and TRBJ2-1. CDR3 length: 14 amino acids. Germline-derived CDR1 and CDR2 are SEHNR and FQNEAQ (reference sequence). This CDR3 is CASSLGLAVDEQFF.